This T cell receptor (beta chain) appears in the sequencing data of a study of T cells in Graves' hyperthyroidism and ophthalmopathy. From RNA transcripts, TCR beta CDR3 regions were amplified. The HTBI primer set drove a first-round RT-PCR of the TCR CDR3. A single record per CDR3 protein comes from TCRdb applying MiXCR to the multiplex PCR reads. The table includes 450,000 to 650,000 distinct CDR3 sequences, roughly 18% detected once. V gave up 4 bases and J gave up 7 bases, with 23 bases separating them. Germline CDR1 is SQVTM and CDR2 is ANQGSEA. The CDR3 has 16 amino acids. The sequence was collected from a young woman with Graves' ophthalmopathy. The rearrangement uses TRBV29-1 and TRBJ2-1, with D perhaps TRBD2 (6 bases). Source material: blood. CDR3 nucleotides: TGCAGCGTTGTGCCTAGGTTGACAACACGGGGGAATGAGCAGTTCTTC. Protein sequence: CSVVPRLTTRGNEQFF.